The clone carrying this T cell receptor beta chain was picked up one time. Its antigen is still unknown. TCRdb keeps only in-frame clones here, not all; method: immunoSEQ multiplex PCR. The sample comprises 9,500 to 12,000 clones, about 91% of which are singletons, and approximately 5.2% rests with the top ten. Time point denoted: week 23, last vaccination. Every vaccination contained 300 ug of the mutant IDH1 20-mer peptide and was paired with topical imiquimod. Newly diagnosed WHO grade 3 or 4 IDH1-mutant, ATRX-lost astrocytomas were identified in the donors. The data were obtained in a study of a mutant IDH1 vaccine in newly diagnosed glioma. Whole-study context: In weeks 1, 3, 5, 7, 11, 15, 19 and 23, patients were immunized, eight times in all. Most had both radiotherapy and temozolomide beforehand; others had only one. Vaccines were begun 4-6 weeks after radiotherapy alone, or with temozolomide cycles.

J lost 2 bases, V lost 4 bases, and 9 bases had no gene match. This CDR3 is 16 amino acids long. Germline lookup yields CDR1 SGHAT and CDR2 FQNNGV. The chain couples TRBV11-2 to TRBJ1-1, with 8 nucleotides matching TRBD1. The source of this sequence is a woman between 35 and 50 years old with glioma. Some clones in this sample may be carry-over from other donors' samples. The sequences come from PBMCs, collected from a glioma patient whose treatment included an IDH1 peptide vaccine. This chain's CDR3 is CASSSLRGLDNTEAFF. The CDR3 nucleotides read TGTGCCAGCAGCTCACTCAGGGGGCTCGATAACACTGAAGCTTTCTTT.